The 28 T cell receptor beta chains below were found in one sample sequenced in a study of OX40 agonist ivuxolimab in advanced cancers. Sequencing was performed with immunoSEQ multiplex PCR; in TCRdb, only in-frame clones are kept and a portion is missing. The sample includes more than 85,000 clones, approximately 89% of them seen just once. This specimen was CD4+ or CD8+ T cells sorted from blood, taken in a trial of the OX40 agonist ivuxolimab. Receptor source: an adult with an advanced solid tumor such as melanoma, head and neck, liver or kidney cancer.

The chain is built from TRBV19 and TRBJ1-5, with 7 bases aligning to TRBD1. The CDR3 totals 15 residues. Germline V gives CDR1 LNHDA, CDR2 SQIVND (reference sequence). The V segment lost 8 bases and the J segment 11 bases; nucleotides outside the gene matches: 18. DNA of the CDR3: TGTGCCAGTGCGACAGGGCCGACTGAGGGGACAGCCCAGCATTTT. Protein sequence: CASATGPTEGTAQHF. Full variable domain (remainder filled in from reference TRBV19 and TRBJ1-5): DGGITQSPKYLFRKEGQNVTLSCEQNLNHDAMYWYRQDPGQGLRLIYYSQIVNDFQKGDIAEGYSVSREKKESFPLTVTSAQKNPTAFYLCASATGPTEGTAQHFGDGTRLSIL.

This chain uses TRBV2 with TRBJ2-5, with 9 bases that match TRBD2. Per germline, CDR1 SNHLY and CDR2 FYNNEI. After removal of 8 bases from V and 5 bases from J, the junction contained 9 bases not matched to a gene. There are 14 residues in the CDR3. The CDR3 DNA reads as TGTGCCAGCTCCTCCGGGACTAGCCAGGAGACCCAGTACTTC. This sequence encodes CASSSGTSQETQYF.

The chain couples TRBV19 to TRBJ2-3; no reliable D call. From germline, CDR1 is LNHDA and CDR2 SQIVND (reference sequence). V lost 3 bases and J lost 3, with 13 bases in between. The CDR3 contains 15 residues. CDR3 residues: CASSIVWGTTDTQYF. For the CDR3, the DNA is TGTGCCAGTAGTATTGTGTGGGGAACGACAGATACGCAGTATTTT. The variable domain in full, with the rest retrieved from reference TRBV19 and TRBJ2-3, is DGGITQSPKYLFRKEGQNVTLSCEQNLNHDAMYWYRQDPGQGLRLIYYSQIVNDFQKGDIAEGYSVSREKKESFPLTVTSAQKNPTAFYLCASSIVWGTTDTQYFGPGTRLTVL.

The CDR3 protein is CASSPTVRGSSGYTF. As DNA, the CDR3 is TGTGCCAGCAGCCCGACTGTACGGGGGTCGTCTGGCTACACCTTC. This chain uses TRBV7-2 with TRBJ1-2, with D possibly matching TRBD1 (5 bases). Trimming took off 5 bases at V and 7 bases at J, with 20 bases between the two ends. CDR3 length equals 15 residues. Germline CDR1 is SGHTA and CDR2 is FQGNSA.

The V gene is TRBV6-6, the J gene TRBJ1-1; D remains ambiguous. CDR3 length: 14 residues. V dropped 0 bases and J dropped 4 bases, with 9 bases sitting between them. Germline assignment: CDR1 MNHNY and CDR2 SVGAGI (reference sequence). The CDR3 DNA is TGTGCCAGCAGTTACTCAGGCAAAGGCACTGAAGCTTTCTTT. This translates into CASSYSGKGTEAFF.

V is TRBV19 and J is TRBJ2-6, with D possibly TRBD1 on 5 matching bases. CDR1 and CDR2 from the germline V gene are LNHDA and SQIVND (reference sequence). The CDR3 is made up of 14 amino acids. Between the trimmed V and J ends, which lost 5 bases and 3 bases, there was a span of 8 bases. DNA of the CDR3: TGTGCCAGTAGTTCAAGGGGTGGGGCCAACGTCCTGACTTTC. Its protein product is CASSSRGGANVLTF.

This chain connects TRBV6-5 to TRBJ1-5, with a possible D match to TRBD1 (5 bases). Germline V gene data show CDR1 as MNHEY and CDR2 as SVGAGI. The CDR3 runs 13 residues. Trimming left V 6 bases short and J 5 bases short, with 11 bases between. In nucleotides, the CDR3 is TGTGCCAGCAGACTTACGGGGGATCAGCCCCAGCATTTT. The encoded protein is CASRLTGDQPQHF.

This chain joins TRBV4-2 and TRBJ2-1; 9 bases map to TRBD2. CDR3 length: 15 amino acids. Per the germline V gene, CDR1 is LGHNA and CDR2 is YNFKEQ. Losses at the gene ends were 0 bases for V and 4 bases for J; bases not matched to a gene: 1. CDR3 DNA sequence: TGTGCCAGCAGCCAAGATCTAGCGGGGTACAATGAGCAGTTCTTC. This sequence encodes CASSQDLAGYNEQFF.

The chain links TRBV7-2 to TRBJ1-2, with 11 positions matching TRBD1. The CDR3 contains 14 residues. V shed 1 base, J shed 8 bases, and the junction held 3 bases outside the gene matches. Germline V gene sequence: CDR1 SGHTA, CDR2 FQGNSA. CDR3 in amino acids: CASSLGTGGGGYTF. CDR3 bases: TGTGCCAGCAGCTTAGGGACAGGGGGCGGCGGCTACACCTTC.

There are a few counts of this clone. Since the CDR3 does not end with the conserved phenylalanine or tryptophan, this likely comes from a read error. The DNA is omitted, as the CDR3 cannot be located on it reliably, and the CDR3 follows TCRdb's listing. The chain combines TRBV2 with TRBJ1-2. From its first to its last residue, the CDR3 has 11 amino acids. From germline, CDR1 is SNHLY and CDR2 FYNNEI. The CDR3 loop reads CASSEVTALLH.

V is TRBV19 and J is TRBJ2-1; a weak D match, TRBD1 (6 bases). CDR1 is LNHDA and CDR2 is SQIVND in the germline V gene (reference sequence). CDR3 length: 16 residues. V was trimmed by 3 bases and J by 2 bases, leaving 14 bases between them. The CDR3 loop is CASSMSGTSAYNEQFF. DNA for the CDR3: TGTGCCAGTAGTATGTCCGGGACATCAGCCTACAATGAGCAGTTCTTC. The full variable domain, in which reference TRBV19 and TRBJ2-1 provide the parts outside the CDR3, is DGGITQSPKYLFRKEGQNVTLSCEQNLNHDAMYWYRQDPGQGLRLIYYSQIVNDFQKGDIAEGYSVSREKKESFPLTVTSAQKNPTAFYLCASSMSGTSAYNEQFFGPGTRLTVL.

This chain uses TRBV7-2 with TRBJ2-7; 9 bases are shared with TRBD2. The CDR3 sequence is 17 residues long. After removal of 3 bases from V and 3 bases from J, the junction contained 12 bases not matched to a gene. Germline CDR1 SGHTA, CDR2 FQGNSA. CDR3 protein: CASSFSLAGAGNYEQYF. In DNA form, the CDR3 reads TGTGCCAGCAGCTTTTCCTTAGCGGGGGCGGGAAACTACGAGCAGTACTTC.

The chain joins TRBV6-5 to TRBJ1-2, with 10 bases aligning to TRBD1. Germline lookup yields CDR1 MNHEY and CDR2 SVGAGI. V lost 0 bases and J lost 7; bases outside the gene matches: 8. The CDR3 has 16 amino acids. CDR3 region: CASSYSRDRGNSGYTF. The CDR3 DNA follows: TGTGCCAGCAGTTACTCTAGGGACAGGGGAAATTCTGGCTACACCTTC.

This chain joins TRBV6-1 and TRBJ1-3; D not certain. Germline lookup yields CDR1 MNHNS and CDR2 SASEGT. CDR3 length: 13 residues. V lost 4 bases, J lost 4 bases, and 8 bases lay in between. CDR3 residues: CASSVTVGNTIYF. The DNA for the CDR3 is TGTGCCAGCAGTGTGACGGTGGGAAACACCATATATTTT.

Regarding this clone: The junction departs from germline at one end; a sequencing error may be responsible. The chain carries TRBV9 and TRBJ1-2; 10 nucleotides align to TRBD1. This CDR3 contains 15 residues. Per the germline V gene, CDR1 is SGDLS and CDR2 is YYNGEE. Here the CDR3 reads CASSDGTGVNHGYTF. In DNA, the CDR3 is TGTGCCAGCAGCGATGGGACAGGGGTTAACCATGGCTACACCTTC. Using reference TRBV9 and TRBJ1-2 for the parts outside the CDR3, the full variable domain is DSGVTQTPKHLITATGQRVTLRCSPRSGDLSVYWYQQSLDQGLQFLIQYYNGEERAKGNILERFSAQQFPDLHSELNLSSLELGDSALYFCASSDGTGVNHGYTFGSGTRLTVV.

This clone occurred once. This chain uses TRBV28 with TRBJ2-7; D is ambiguous. The V gene's germline CDR1 is MDHEN and CDR2 SYDVKM. V was clipped by 5 bases and J by 0 bases, with 11 bases between them. This CDR3 is 14 amino acids long. CDR3 amino acids: CASSLRGFSYEQYF. CDR3 nucleotides: TGTGCCAGCAGTCTAAGAGGATTCTCCTACGAGCAGTACTTC.

CDR3 in amino acids: CASSLRQGNQPQHF. CDR3 bases: TGTGCCAGTAGTCTCCGACAGGGGAATCAGCCCCAGCATTTT. V usage is TRBV19 and J usage is TRBJ1-5; 8 bases match TRBD1. Germline V CDR1 and CDR2: LNHDA, SQIVND (reference sequence). V lost 5 bases and J lost 4; bases outside the gene matches: 4. This CDR3 is 14 amino acids long.

This clone appeared a single time. The chain combines TRBV6-5 with TRBJ1-2; 8 bases are shared with TRBD1. The germline gives CDR1 MNHEY, CDR2 SVGAGI. V lost 4 bases to trimming and J lost 4 bases; unmatched junction nucleotides: 5. The CDR3 is 14 residues long. In DNA, the CDR3 is TGTGCCAGCAGTTCCAGGGGGCGCGGCTATGGCTACACCTTC. Protein product: CASSSRGRGYGYTF.

The CDR3 bases are TGTGCCAGCTCGCCCGCCCCCGAGGAGGAAGCTTTCTTT. Its translation: CASSPAPEEEAFF. This chain joins TRBV18 and TRBJ1-1, with D unresolved. The length of the CDR3 is 13 residues. V lost 6 bases, J lost 8 bases, and 16 bases lay in between. CDR1 and CDR2 (germline): KGHSH, LQKENI.

This chain connects TRBV5-1 to TRBJ2-6, with TRBD2 matching over 7 bases. The CDR3 sequence is 17 residues long. Germline lookup yields CDR1 SGHRS and CDR2 YFSETQ. Losses at the gene ends were 4 bases for V and 0 bases for J; bases not matched to a gene: 7. The CDR3 nucleotides are TGCGCCAGCAGCGGGGAGGGGACGTCCTCTGGGGCCAACGTCCTGACTTTC. Its translation: CASSGEGTSSGANVLTF.

CDR3 sequence reads: CASILAGYQETQYF. The CDR3 coding sequence is TGTGCCAGCATACTAGCGGGATACCAAGAGACCCAGTACTTC. This chain uses TRBV6-1 with TRBJ2-5, with 10 bases matching TRBD2. Germline values: CDR1 MNHNS, CDR2 SASEGT. This CDR3 region has 14 residues. The ends lost 7 bases at V and 0 bases at J; junction bases unmatched: 2.

The rearrangement uses TRBV7-8 and TRBJ1-1; no clear D gene. Germline CDR1 reads SGHVS; CDR2 reads FQNEAQ. This CDR3 is built from 13 residues. The V and J ends lost 5 bases and 0 bases respectively, with 7 bases between them. CDR3 region: CASSPLMNTEAFF. The CDR3, as DNA: TGTGCCAGCAGCCCCCTCATGAACACTGAAGCTTTCTTT. Full variable domain (missing parts from reference TRBV7-8 and TRBJ1-1): GAGVSQSPRYKVAKRGQDVALRCDPISGHVSLFWYQQALGQGPEFLTYFQNEAQLDKSGLPSDRFFAERPEGSVSTLKIQRTQQEDSAVYLCASSPLMNTEAFFGQGTRLTVV.

The rearrangement links TRBV7-2 to TRBJ1-2; D is unclear. The CDR3 totals 13 residues. V was clipped by 3 bases and J by 0 bases, with 5 bases between them. CDR1 is SGHTA and CDR2 is FQGNSA in the germline V gene. The CDR3 DNA reads as TGTGCCAGCAGCTTTCCAGCTAACTATGGCTACACCTTC. This gives the protein CASSFPANYGYTF.

The rearrangement uses TRBV27 and TRBJ2-2, with 10 bases matching TRBD1. Germline loops: CDR1 MNHEY, CDR2 SMNVEV (reference sequence). The CDR3 has 18 residues. V dropped 5 bases and J dropped 4; count of bases not matched to a gene: 13. The CDR3 DNA reads as TGTGCCAGCAGTATTACCGGGACAGGGGTATTCAGCACCGGGGAGCTGTTTTTT. Protein sequence: CASSITGTGVFSTGELFF.

The chain recombines TRBV4-1 with TRBJ1-2; TRBD1 might be the D (5 bases). The CDR3 is 14 residues long. V dropped 3 bases and J dropped 2 bases, with 10 bases sitting between them. Germline assignment: CDR1 MGHRA and CDR2 YSYEKL. The CDR3 nucleotides read TGCGCCAGCAGCCACGGGACCGAGAACTATGGCTACACCTTC. This encodes CASSHGTENYGYTF.

The V gene is TRBV10-3, the J gene TRBJ2-2; D call uncertain. V lost 0 bases to trimming and J lost 2 bases, with 4 bases between them. Germline lookup yields CDR1 ENHRY and CDR2 SYGVKD. The CDR3 runs 14 residues. CDR3 nucleotides: TGTGCCATCAGTGAGTCTGGTAACACCGGGGAGCTGTTTTTT. Translation: CAISESGNTGELFF.

The chain joins TRBV7-3 to TRBJ2-3; 11 bases line up with TRBD2. V dropped 3 bases and J dropped 6; count of bases not matched to a gene: 5. CDR3 length: 15 residues. Germline V CDR1 and CDR2: SGHTA, FQGTGA. CDR3: CASSLLAGGTDTQYF. The CDR3 bases are TGTGCCAGCAGCTTGCTAGCGGGAGGAACGGATACGCAGTATTTT.

This sequence joins TRBV7-2 and TRBJ1-2; D is perhaps TRBD1 (5 bases). Germline V gene lookup returns CDR1 SGHTA and CDR2 FQGNSA. V was shortened by 1 base and J by 1 base, with 13 bases between the two germline ends. There are 16 residues in the CDR3. CDR3 in amino acids: CASSLGSGGFNYGYTF. The CDR3 DNA follows: TGTGCCAGCAGCTTAGGTTCCGGGGGATTTAACTATGGCTACACCTTC. Looking up the rest from reference TRBV7-2 and TRBJ1-2 gives the full variable domain: GAGVSQSPSNKVTEKGKDVELRCDPISGHTALYWYRQSLGQGLEFLIYFQGNSAPDKSGLPSDRFSAERTGGSVSTLTIQRTQQEDSAVYLCASSLGSGGFNYGYTFGSGTRLTVV.